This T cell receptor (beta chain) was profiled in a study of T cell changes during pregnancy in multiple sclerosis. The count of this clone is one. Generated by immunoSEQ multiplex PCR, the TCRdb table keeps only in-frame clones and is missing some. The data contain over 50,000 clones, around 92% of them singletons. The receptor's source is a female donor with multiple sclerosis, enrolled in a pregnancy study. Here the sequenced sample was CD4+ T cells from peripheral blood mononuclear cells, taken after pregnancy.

The CDR3 DNA sequence: TGTGCCAGTAGGAAGACAGGGGATAGTCTGTACTTC. It encodes CASRKTGDSLYF. The chain employs TRBV19 and TRBJ2-7, with 8 positions matching TRBD1. CDR1 is LNHDA and CDR2 is SQIVND in the germline V gene (reference sequence). The CDR3 has 12 residues. V lost 6 bases and J lost 12; bases outside the gene matches: 10.